This T cell receptor (beta chain) was captured by sequencing in a study of technical replicates of blood from a few donors. Germline V gene sequence: CDR1 MGHRA, CDR2 YSYEKL. This CDR3 region has 16 residues. Trimming removed 2 bases from V and 4 bases from J; junction bases left unmatched: 7. Clones were sequenced by immunoSEQ multiplex PCR, and TCRdb holds only the in-frame ones, with some missing. This table holds approximately 45,000 clones, around 97% found once. The TCR was taken from a human donor in good health. V gene TRBV4-1 combines with J gene TRBJ2-1, with TRBD2 identical over 8 bases. Material: T cells isolated from PBMCs. CDR3 sequence: CASSQLVQRGYNEQFF. In nucleotides, the CDR3 is TGCGCCAGCAGCCAATTGGTACAGCGGGGGTACAATGAGCAGTTCTTC.